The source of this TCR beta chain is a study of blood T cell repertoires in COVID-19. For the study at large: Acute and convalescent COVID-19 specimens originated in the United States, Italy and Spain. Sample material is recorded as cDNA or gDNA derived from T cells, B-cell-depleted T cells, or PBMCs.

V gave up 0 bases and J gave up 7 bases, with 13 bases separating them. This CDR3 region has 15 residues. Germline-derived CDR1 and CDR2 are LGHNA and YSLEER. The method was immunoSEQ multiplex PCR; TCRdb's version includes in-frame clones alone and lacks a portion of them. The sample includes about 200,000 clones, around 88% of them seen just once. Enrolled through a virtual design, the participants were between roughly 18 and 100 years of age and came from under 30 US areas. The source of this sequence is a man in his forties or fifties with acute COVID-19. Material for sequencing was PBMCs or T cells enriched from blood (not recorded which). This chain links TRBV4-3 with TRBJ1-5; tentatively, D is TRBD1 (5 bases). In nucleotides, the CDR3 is TGCGCCAGCAGCCAAGATTTCGGGGGTTCGCAGCCCCAGCATTTT. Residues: CASSQDFGGSQPQHF.